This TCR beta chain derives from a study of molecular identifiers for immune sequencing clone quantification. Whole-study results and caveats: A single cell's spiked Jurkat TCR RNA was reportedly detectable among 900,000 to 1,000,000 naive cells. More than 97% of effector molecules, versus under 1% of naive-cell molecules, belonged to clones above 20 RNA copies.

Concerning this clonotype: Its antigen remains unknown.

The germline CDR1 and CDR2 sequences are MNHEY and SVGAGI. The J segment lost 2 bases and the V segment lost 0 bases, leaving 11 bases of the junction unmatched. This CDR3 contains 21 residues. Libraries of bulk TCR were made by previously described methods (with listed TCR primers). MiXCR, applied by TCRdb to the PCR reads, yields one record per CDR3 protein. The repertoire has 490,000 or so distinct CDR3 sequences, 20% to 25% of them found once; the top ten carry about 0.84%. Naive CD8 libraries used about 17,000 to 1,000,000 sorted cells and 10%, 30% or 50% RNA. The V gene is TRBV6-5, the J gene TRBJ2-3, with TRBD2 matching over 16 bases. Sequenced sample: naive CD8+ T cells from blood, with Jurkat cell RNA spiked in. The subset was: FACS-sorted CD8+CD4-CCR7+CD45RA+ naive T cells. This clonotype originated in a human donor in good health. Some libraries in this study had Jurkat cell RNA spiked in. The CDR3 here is CASSYSIRGLAGGPLTDTQYF. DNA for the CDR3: TGTGCCAGCAGTTACTCGATAAGGGGACTAGCGGGAGGGCCCCTCACAGATACGCAGTATTTT.